Below, 29 T cell receptor beta chains from the same sample are listed, as sequenced in a study of blood T cell repertoires in COVID-19. This table comes from immunoSEQ multiplex PCR, and its TCRdb copy is limited to in-frame clones, with some not included. The top ten hold 2.5% to 4% of the sample, which has some 150,000 clones, about 86% seen once. Material for sequencing was peripheral blood. The receptors here all came from a man between 65 and 85 years old with acute or convalescent COVID-19.

The chain employs TRBV3-1 (or the pseudogene TRBV3-2) and TRBJ2-7; 9 bases agree with TRBD2. Germline lookup yields CDR1 LGHDT and CDR2 YNNKEL (reference sequence). The CDR3 contains 15 residues. V was pared by 4 bases and J by 2 bases, with 6 bases of the junction left unmatched. The CDR3 protein is CASSPGLATAYEQYF. The CDR3 DNA follows: TGTGCCAGCAGCCCCGGACTAGCGACAGCCTACGAGCAGTACTTC.

Notes on this clone: This sequence may be a read error, since a much larger clone differs from it by one base. J is TRBJ2-7 and V is TRBV2; 10 bases match TRBD1. V dropped 6 bases and J dropped 2; count of bases not matched to a gene: 1. The CDR3 sequence is 13 residues long. CDR1 is SNHLY and CDR2 is FYNNEI in the germline V gene. CDR3 protein: CASSGTGAYEQYF. The DNA for the CDR3 is TGTGCCAGCAGCGGGACAGGGGCCTACGAGCAGTACTTC.

The J gene is TRBJ1-1, the V gene TRBV30; possible D gene TRBD1, 5 bases. Germline CDR1 is GTSNPN and CDR2 is SVGIG (reference sequence). CDR3 length equals 13 residues. Trimming removed 0 bases from V and 6 bases from J, with 11 bases in between. CDR3 loop: CAWSVLAGPEAFF. Written as DNA, the CDR3 is TGTGCCTGGAGTGTACTGGCGGGGCCTGAAGCTTTCTTT.

The CDR3 DNA follows: TGTGCCAGCAGCACAGACAGACTAGCCAAAAACATTCAGTACTTC. Encoded protein: CASSTDRLAKNIQYF. J is TRBJ2-4 and V is TRBV3-1 (or the pseudogene TRBV3-2); tentatively, D is TRBD1 (5 bases). The V end lost 5 bases, the J end lost 0 bases, and 11 bases lay between the germline ends. Germline CDR1 reads LGHDT; CDR2 reads YNNKEL (reference sequence). The CDR3 is 15 residues long.

The J gene is TRBJ2-7, the V gene TRBV6-5; 10 positions agree with TRBD1. With V trimmed by 4 bases and J by 7 bases, 7 bases remained unmatched. CDR1 MNHEY and CDR2 SVGAGI come from the germline V gene. This CDR3 region has 14 residues. CDR3: CASSWDRGFGEQYF. The CDR3 DNA is TGTGCCAGCAGTTGGGACAGGGGATTCGGGGAGCAGTACTTC.

The count of this clone is one. The V call is TRBV11-2, the J call TRBJ2-2, with D possibly being TRBD2 (5 bases). V lost 5 bases to trimming and J lost 1 base, with 11 bases between them. CDR1 is SGHAT, CDR2 FQNNGV, per germline. This CDR3 contains 15 residues. CDR3 sequence reads: CASSVLSENTGELFF. For the CDR3, the DNA is TGTGCCAGCAGCGTTCTTAGCGAGAACACCGGGGAGCTGTTTTTT.

The CDR3 loop reads CASKDQEDQPQHF. In DNA, the CDR3 is TGTGCCAGCAAGGACCAGGAGGATCAGCCCCAGCATTTT. The chain is built from TRBV2 and TRBJ1-5; D is undetermined. Germline CDR1 reads SNHLY; CDR2 reads FYNNEI. The ends were cut back, 7 bases at V and 5 bases at J, with 12 bases in the middle. There are 13 residues in the CDR3.

This sequence joins TRBV6-6 and TRBJ2-1; D may be TRBD2 (6 bases). Germline V gene sequence: CDR1 MNHNY, CDR2 SVGAGI (reference sequence). The CDR3 length is 15 residues. Trimming left V 2 bases short and J 2 bases short, with 10 bases between. CDR3 sequence: CASSYTGGTYNEQFF. CDR3 coding DNA: TGTGCCAGCAGTTACACCGGGGGAACCTACAATGAGCAGTTCTTC.

V gene TRBV6-2 or TRBV6-3 combines with J gene TRBJ1-1, with 7 bases lining up with TRBD1. This CDR3 is built from 15 residues. Germline V gene sequence: CDR1 MNHEY, CDR2 SVGEGT. Trimming cost V 0 bases and J 1 base; bases outside gene matches: 2. The CDR3 region has the DNA TGTGCCAGCAGTTACTCGACAGGGAGGAACACTGAAGCTTTCTTT. The encoded protein is CASSYSTGRNTEAFF.

CDR3 sequence: CASRPLGQGAGTEAFF. CDR3 DNA sequence: TGTGCCAGCCGCCCTTTAGGACAGGGGGCAGGCACTGAAGCTTTCTTT. This chain joins TRBV2 and TRBJ1-1, with 11 positions matching TRBD1. The CDR3 is 16 residues long. The germline V gene has CDR1 SNHLY and CDR2 FYNNEI. With 8 bases clipped from V and 4 bases from J, the junction kept 12 bases outside the gene matches.

The V gene is TRBV7-2, the J gene TRBJ1-5, with D tentatively TRBD1 (6 bases). The germline V and J ends were trimmed by 1 base and 6 bases, with 10 bases remaining between them. This CDR3 region has 14 residues. Per the germline V gene, CDR1 is SGHTA and CDR2 is FQGNSA. The CDR3 loop reads CASSLDRAGQPQHF. CDR3 bases: TGTGCCAGCAGCTTAGACAGGGCGGGTCAGCCCCAGCATTTT. Using reference TRBV7-2 and TRBJ1-5 for the parts outside the CDR3, the full variable domain is GAGVSQSPSNKVTEKGKDVELRCDPISGHTALYWYRQSLGQGLEFLIYFQGNSAPDKSGLPSDRFSAERTGGSVSTLTIQRTQQEDSAVYLCASSLDRAGQPQHFGDGTRLSIL.

The gene calls are TRBV24-1 and TRBJ2-3, with 7 bases that match TRBD2. Germline lookup yields CDR1 KGHDR and CDR2 SFDVKD. There are 14 residues in the CDR3. Losses at the gene ends were 7 bases for V and 7 bases for J; bases not matched to a gene: 10. The CDR3 sequence: CATSPRGRVYTQYF. CDR3 bases: TGTGCCACCAGCCCGCGGGGGAGGGTATATACGCAGTATTTT.

The J gene is TRBJ2-2, the V gene TRBV5-1, with 7 positions matching TRBD1. The CDR3 spans 15 residues. Trimming removed 4 bases from V and 2 bases from J; junction bases left unmatched: 5. CDR1 SGHRS and CDR2 YFSETQ come from the germline V gene. For the CDR3, the DNA is TGCGCCAGCAGCCTCAGGACAGGTAACACCGGGGAGCTGTTTTTT. Its protein product is CASSLRTGNTGELFF.

This rearrangement joins TRBV28 to TRBJ2-7, with a tentative D call TRBD1 (6 bases). Germline V lookup: CDR1 MDHEN, CDR2 SYDVKM. Trimming shortened V by 2 bases and J by 4 bases, and 9 bases separated the two germline ends. The CDR3 runs 13 residues. The CDR3 sequence: CASSLGGRYEQYF. DNA of the CDR3: TGTGCCAGCAGTTTAGGGGGCAGGTACGAGCAGTACTTC.

V usage is TRBV19 and J usage is TRBJ2-1, with 7 positions matching TRBD2. Losses at the gene ends were 3 bases for V and 5 bases for J; bases not matched to a gene: 7. This CDR3 comprises 15 residues. Germline V lookup: CDR1 LNHDA, CDR2 SQIVND (reference sequence). The CDR3 DNA is TGTGCCAGTAGTATTATGGCGGGAGTCGACAATGAGCAGTTCTTC. It is translated as CASSIMAGVDNEQFF.

The chain combines TRBV7-2 with TRBJ2-7; D gene uncertain. Germline assignment: CDR1 SGHTA and CDR2 FQGNSA. V gave up 3 bases and J gave up 3 bases, with 6 bases separating them. The CDR3 loop spans 12 amino acids. The CDR3 DNA follows: TGTGCCAGCAGCTTTTCAGGCTACGAGCAGTACTTC. Protein: CASSFSGYEQYF.

This clone was picked up a small number of times. The chain links TRBV11-1 to TRBJ1-2, with 7 bases aligning to TRBD1. This CDR3 comprises 14 residues. Germline V gene sequence: CDR1 SGHAT, CDR2 FQDESV (reference sequence). Trimming took 1 base from V and 5 from J; bases not matched to a gene: 4. The CDR3 DNA is TGTGCCAGCAGCTTAGGGACAGGCACTTATGGCTACACCTTC. It codes for CASSLGTGTYGYTF. The full variable domain, rest sourced from reference TRBV11-1 and TRBJ1-2, is EAEVAQSPRYKITEKSQAVAFWCDPISGHATLYWYRQILGQGPELLVQFQDESVVDDSQLPKDRFSAERLKGVDSTLKIQPAELGDSAMYLCASSLGTGTYGYTFGSGTRLTVV.

The V and J genes are TRBV3-1 (or the pseudogene TRBV3-2) and TRBJ2-5; 7 bases line up with TRBD2. V lost 0 bases to trimming and J lost 5 bases; unmatched junction nucleotides: 9. The CDR3 length is 16 residues. Germline V gene lookup returns CDR1 LGHDT and CDR2 YNNKEL (reference sequence). In DNA form, the CDR3 reads TGTGCCAGCAGCCAAGACCCTAGCGGCCGTTACGAGACCCAGTACTTC. This sequence encodes CASSQDPSGRYETQYF.

The chain joins TRBV13 to TRBJ2-7; a weak D match, TRBD2 (6 bases). V gave up 2 bases and J gave up 1 base, with 9 bases separating them. Per the germline V gene, CDR1 is PRHDT and CDR2 is FYEKMQ (reference sequence). The CDR3 loop spans 14 amino acids. CDR3 amino acids: CASSLRRGSYEQYF. CDR3 in DNA: TGTGCCAGCAGCTTAAGGCGGGGATCCTACGAGCAGTACTTC.

The chain recombines TRBV5-6 with TRBJ2-7; 8 bases match TRBD1. The CDR3 contains 16 residues. V was pared by 5 bases and J by 4 bases, with 14 bases of the junction left unmatched. In germline, CDR1 is SGHDT, CDR2 YYEEEE. The CDR3 DNA is TGTGCCAGCAGAGGGGAACCCGTCAGGGGGCAATACGAGCAGTACTTC. Protein sequence: CASRGEPVRGQYEQYF.

This chain uses TRBV11-3 with TRBJ2-3; 14 bases align to TRBD2. The CDR3 spans 16 residues. V dropped 5 bases and J dropped 6; count of bases not matched to a gene: 7. Germline V gene lookup returns CDR1 SGHNT and CDR2 YENEEA. The CDR3 spells CASSPGLAGEADTQYF. CDR3 bases: TGTGCCAGCAGCCCGGGACTAGCGGGAGAGGCGGATACGCAGTATTTT.

This rearrangement joins TRBV5-1 to TRBJ2-2; tentative D call: TRBD2 (7 bases). Germline CDR1 SGHRS, CDR2 YFSETQ. V was cut by 2 bases and J by 4 bases, with 15 bases left in between. This CDR3 is built from 16 residues. The CDR3 DNA is TGCGCCAGCAGCTTTCTACAGGGAGGGGGCACCGGGGAGCTGTTTTTT. Residues: CASSFLQGGGTGELFF.

The chain uses TRBV3-1 (or the pseudogene TRBV3-2) and TRBJ1-3; D is undetermined. The germline V gene encodes CDR1 LGHDT and CDR2 YNNKEL (reference sequence). Trimming took off 5 bases at V and 3 bases at J, with 11 bases between the two ends. The CDR3 totals 14 residues. CDR3 sequence reads: CASSARAGGNTIYF. CDR3 DNA: TGTGCCAGCAGCGCGAGGGCTGGTGGAAACACCATATATTTT.

The chain combines TRBV28 with TRBJ2-2, with 7 bases aligning to TRBD2. CDR1 and CDR2 from the germline V gene are MDHEN and SYDVKM. J gave up 2 bases and V 3 bases, and 18 bases lay outside the gene matches. The CDR3 length is 20 residues. Here the CDR3 DNA reads TGTGCCAGCAGTTTTTGGTCTCGCCTAGCGGAGGCTGGTAACACCGGGGAGCTGTTTTTT. Amino acid sequence: CASSFWSRLAEAGNTGELFF.

The J gene is TRBJ2-7, the V gene TRBV18, with TRBD2 matching 12 bases. Trimming removed 3 bases from V and 2 bases from J; junction bases left unmatched: 2. The CDR3 covers 15 residues. In germline, CDR1 is KGHSH, CDR2 LQKENI. DNA for the CDR3: TGTGCCAGCTCACCGCTAGCGGGAGGGCCCTACGAGCAGTACTTC. Translating it yields CASSPLAGGPYEQYF.

CDR3 amino acids: CASSFGLAGTYNEQFF. Written as DNA, the CDR3 is TGTGCCAGCAGCTTCGGACTAGCGGGGACCTACAATGAGCAGTTCTTC. This chain uses TRBV13 with TRBJ2-1, with 12 nucleotides matching TRBD2. J was trimmed by 2 bases and V by 3 bases; bases with no gene match: 2. Germline CDR1 reads PRHDT; CDR2 reads FYEKMQ (reference sequence). The CDR3 has 16 residues.

The chain carries TRBV3-1 (or the pseudogene TRBV3-2) and TRBJ2-7; 8 bases match TRBD1. With V trimmed by 5 bases and J by 5 bases, 8 bases remained unmatched. The germline CDR1 and CDR2 sequences are LGHDT and YNNKEL (reference sequence). This CDR3 is 14 amino acids long. This CDR3 is CASSADRASNEQYF. CDR3 coding DNA: TGTGCCAGCAGCGCGGACAGGGCATCCAACGAGCAGTACTTC.

The J gene is TRBJ1-2, the V gene TRBV12-3 or TRBV12-4; TRBD1 matches 9 bases. This CDR3 comprises 13 residues. The ends lost 8 bases at V and 2 bases at J; junction bases unmatched: 3. CDR3 sequence reads: CASGGQGNYGYTF. For the CDR3, the DNA is TGTGCCAGCGGGGGACAGGGAAACTATGGCTACACCTTC.

The V gene is TRBV7-9, the J gene TRBJ2-3; TRBD2 aligns across 10 bases. CDR1 SEHNR and CDR2 FQNEAQ come from the germline V gene (reference sequence). J lost 6 bases, V lost 6 bases, and 6 bases had no gene match. The CDR3 extends over 14 amino acids. CDR3 loop: CASRIAGGGDTQYF. CDR3 bases: TGTGCCAGCAGGATAGCGGGAGGAGGGGATACGCAGTATTTT.